The source of this T cell receptor beta chain is a study of T-cell reconstitution after alpha-beta-depleted transplantation in children. Findings and caveats of the study: From surviving recipient T cells and thymic progenitors came the high day-60 TCRbeta diversity observed in some patients. Several hundred graft clones that had expanded were reportedly the source of alpha-beta T cells about two months after transplant.

TCRbeta library preparation incorporated unique molecular identifiers. TCRdb analysed the PCR reads with MiXCR anew, one entry per CDR3 protein. Altogether about 830,000 distinct CDR3 sequences are present, roughly 15% being singletons, with the ten largest covering about 5%. This clonotype was observed at least ten times. The antigen is unknown. The CDR3 runs 15 residues. Germline V gene data show CDR1 as LGHDT and CDR2 as YNNKEL (reference sequence). The V gene lost 1 base and the J gene lost 1 base, with 10 bases spanning the gap. This specimen consisted of PBMCs, mostly from graft donor cells, obtained 360 days after TCRalphabeta/CD19-depleted stem cell transplant. The TCR was taken from a male patient younger than 18 who had a stem cell transplant for acute lymphoblastic leukemia, so the T cells may come from the graft donor. This chain links TRBV3-1 with TRBJ2-5; D gene uncertain. The CDR3 region is CASSQGTTSQETQYF. In nucleotides, the CDR3 is TGTGCCAGCAGCCAAGGGACCACATCCCAAGAGACCCAGTACTTC.